This TCR beta chain was recovered during a study of T cell responses to AZD1222 COVID-19 vaccine. Repertoires were generated with immunoSEQ multiplex PCR, while TCRdb's copy carries only in-frame clones and drops some. The repertoire holds roughly 56,000 clones, with about four fifths as singletons. V was pared by 3 bases and J by 5 bases, with 18 bases between. The CDR3 has 16 residues. Germline V gene data show CDR1 as LNHDA and CDR2 as SQIVND (reference sequence). The material was peripheral blood, obtained 28 days after the second AZD1222 dose. The source is an adult who received the AZD1222 COVID-19 vaccine. The V call is TRBV19, the J call TRBJ2-3, with D maybe TRBD1 (6 bases). This CDR3 reads CASSIRQVGAKDTQYF. The CDR3 DNA reads TGTGCCAGTAGTATCCGACAGGTGGGCGCAAAAGATACGCAGTATTTT.